Below, 13 T cell receptor beta chains from the same sample are listed, as sequenced in a study of CD8+CD57+ T cells in acquired aplastic anemia (dated by TCRdb to between 2017 and 2018). The instrument was an Illumina HiSeq 2000. TCR beta VDJ combination and CDR3 sequence profiling used genomic DNA as the template. In-frame beta chains were kept once TCRdb had trimmed the public reads at Q25 with fastp and called clones with MiXCR. All rows with the same CDR3 protein become a single entry with the most common DNA and genes. Here the sample has hundreds of thousands of distinct CDR3 sequences; about two thirds occur a single time. The ten largest make up 3% to 5% of the sample. Sequenced material: sorted CD4+, CD8+, or CD8+CD57+ T cells (not recorded which) from PBMCs. The source of these receptors is a human donor in good health, serving as a control.

The chain uses TRBV5-1 and TRBJ1-1, with D possibly TRBD1 on 5 matching bases. This CDR3 has 14 amino acids. Trimming cost V 4 bases and J 7 bases, with 17 bases left between them. The V gene's germline CDR1 is SGHRS and CDR2 YFSETQ. CDR3: CASSREQAADEAFF. The CDR3 bases are TGCGCCAGCAGCAGGGAACAGGCGGCCGATGAAGCTTTCTTT.

The J gene is TRBJ1-5, the V gene TRBV6-2 or TRBV6-3; possible D gene TRBD1, 5 bases. CDR1 is MNHEY, CDR2 SVGEGT, per germline. The length of the CDR3 is 14 residues. V lost 6 bases, J lost 0 bases, and 9 bases lay in between. CDR3 in amino acids: CASRTDFSNQPQHF. DNA of the CDR3: TGTGCCAGCAGGACAGACTTTAGCAATCAGCCCCAGCATTTT.

Here the CDR3 reads CASSEGLAGGRDEQFF. DNA of the CDR3: TGTGCCAGCAGCGAGGGACTAGCGGGGGGTCGAGATGAGCAGTTCTTC. The chain has TRBV9 and TRBJ2-1; TRBD2 aligns across 15 bases. Germline CDR1 reads SGDLS; CDR2 reads YYNGEE. This CDR3 has 16 residues. Trimming cost V 3 bases and J 8 bases; bases outside gene matches: 6.

This clonotype was seen repeatedly, ten times or more. The gene calls are TRBV2 and TRBJ2-2, with a weak D call TRBD1 (6 bases). The CDR3 has 14 amino acids. Germline CDR1 and CDR2: SNHLY and FYNNEI. V lost 7 bases and J lost 1, with 10 bases in between. The CDR3 region has the DNA TGTGCCAGCATAAAAGGGGGGAACACCGGGGAGCTGTTTTTT. This encodes CASIKGGNTGELFF.

A note on this clonotype: An end of the junction does not agree with germline; a read error may underlie this. CDR3 DNA sequence: TGTGCCAGTAATCAGTGGATGGGGAATCCTCAGCCCCAGCATTTT. As protein: CASNQWMGNPQPQHF. This sequence joins TRBV10-2 and TRBJ1-5; D gene ambiguous. The CDR3 consists of 15 residues. Germline CDR1 reads WSHSY; CDR2 reads SAAADI.

Turning to this clonotype: This CDR3 is missing its conserved last phenylalanine or tryptophan, likely due to a read error. The DNA is omitted, as the CDR3 cannot be located on it reliably, and the CDR3 follows TCRdb's listing. V and J are TRBV15 and TRBJ1-4. Germline-derived CDR1 and CDR2 are LNHNV and YYDKDF (reference sequence). The CDR3 length equals 17 residues, ends included. CDR3 residues: CATSRAPERRETQNLGP.

As to this clonotype: In this CDR3 the conserved last residue, phenylalanine or tryptophan, is missing, so a read error is likely. This chain uses TRBV2 with TRBJ2-5; a weak D match, TRBD2 (7 bases). Germline loops: CDR1 SNHLY, CDR2 FYNNEI. The CDR3 sequence is 14 residues long. The V end was cut by 4 bases, the J end by 7 bases, with 16 bases between. Here the CDR3 DNA reads TGTGCCAGCAGTGCCGTGGGGGGGCCAGTGACCCAGTACTTA. Translated, it gives CASSAVGGPVTQYL.

CDR3 DNA: TGTGCCACCAGCAGCAAGGGACAGCAAAGGAACACTGAAGCTTTCTTT. It is translated as CATSSKGQQRNTEAFF. This chain uses TRBV15 with TRBJ1-1, with 7 positions matching TRBD1. In germline, CDR1 is LNHNV, CDR2 YYDKDF (reference sequence). This CDR3 contains 16 residues. After removal of 3 bases from V and 1 base from J, the junction contained 8 bases not matched to a gene.

The CDR3 protein is CAISESINRQQHF. DNA for the CDR3: TGTGCCATCAGTGAGTCTATTAACCGCCAACAGCATTTT. The chain employs TRBV10-3 and TRBJ1-5; D is undetermined. CDR3 length equals 13 residues. V gave up 0 bases and J gave up 13 bases, with 13 bases separating them. CDR1 is ENHRY and CDR2 is SYGVKD in the germline V gene.

V and J are TRBV9 and TRBJ2-2; 8 bases align to TRBD2. CDR1 and CDR2 (germline): SGDLS, YYNGEE. Trimming cost V 2 bases and J 15 bases; bases outside gene matches: 15. The CDR3 extends over 15 amino acids. CDR3 nucleotides: TGTGCCAGCAGCGTGTCGGGACTAGTCTACGAGCAGTTGTTTTTT. Translated: CASSVSGLVYEQLFF.

CDR3 amino acids: CASTTSSGGFNEQFF. CDR3 nucleotides: TGTGCCAGCACCACGTCTAGCGGGGGGTTCAATGAGCAGTTCTTC. The chain recombines TRBV12-3 or TRBV12-4 with TRBJ2-1; 11 positions match TRBD2. The CDR3 covers 15 residues. Trimming removed 7 bases from V and 6 bases from J; junction bases left unmatched: 8.

V is TRBV4-1 and J is TRBJ2-3; TRBD1 aligns across 10 bases. Germline lookup yields CDR1 MGHRA and CDR2 YSYEKL. This CDR3 is built from 19 residues. J was trimmed by 1 base and V by 6 bases; bases with no gene match: 16. The CDR3 sequence: CASSRPGTGASPRTDTQYF. Written as DNA, the CDR3 is TGCGCCAGCAGTCGCCCCGGGACAGGGGCCTCACCCCGCACAGATACGCAGTATTTT.

A remark on this clonotype: Without the conserved terminal phenylalanine or tryptophan, this CDR3 likely stems from a read error. It is unclear where the CDR3 begins or ends on the DNA, so no DNA is shown, and the CDR3 is as TCRdb lists it. The rearrangement links TRBV2 to TRBJ2-5; the D call in the table, TRBD1, was not verified against the DNA. The CDR3 length is 14 residues, termini included. Germline V gene sequence: CDR1 SNHLY, CDR2 FYNNEI. The CDR3 spells CASRAGSKPQHFGY.